This T cell receptor beta chain was identified during a study of T-cell memory formation after mild COVID-19. Study-wide findings and caveats: Second-wave clones that peaked on day 37 lacked confirmed SARS-CoV-2 specificity. CD8+ contracting clones occupied EMRA, while CD4+ ones occupied mainly CM and EM. Contracting clones from day 15 to 85 had balanced CD4/CD8; later expanders favoured CD4+.

This clonotype was counted only a few times. The antigen remains undetermined. TCRdb re-called the 5' RACE reads with MiXCR, one entry per CDR3 protein. The data show under 300,000 distinct CDR3 sequences, with around 15% seen just once and over 20% held by the top ten. The sequence was obtained from a man aged 18 to 29 who had mild COVID-19 (a few samples of this study predate the infection). Cell type and time point are not known. Sequenced input: PBMCs or a T cell subset sorted from them (not recorded which).

The CDR3 reads CASRAEGQTTDTQYF. Here the CDR3 DNA reads TGTGCCAGCAGGGCCGAGGGACAGACCACAGATACGCAGTATTTT. The chain uses TRBV7-9 and TRBJ2-3; 7 nucleotides agree with TRBD1. J was trimmed by 2 bases and V by 6 bases; bases with no gene match: 8. Germline CDR1 is SEHNR and CDR2 is FQNEAQ (reference sequence). This CDR3 has 15 residues.